This T cell receptor beta chain is drawn from a study of T cell repertoires in cytomegalovirus infection. Background on the study: Public TCR beta signatures indicated both CMV infection and matching HLA type.

The ends were cut back, 5 bases at V and 5 bases at J, with 19 bases in the middle. Germline V gene data show CDR1 as SNHLY and CDR2 as FYNNEI. The length of the CDR3 is 16 residues. Study observations and caveats: There were carriers of CMV plus the relevant HLA, and cumulative public TCR beta family frequency identified them. Within the response measured ex vivo, HLA-C-restricted CMV-specific TCR beta clonotypes were dominant.

TCRdb recomputed calls from the reads with MiXCR, one row per CDR3 protein. The sample shows 170,000 or so distinct CDR3 sequences, roughly an eighth of them seen only once. This clonotype was seen repeatedly, ten times or more. As yet, its antigen is unknown. Sequencing was done on a sample of PBMCs. This sequence was found in a human donor in good health (CMV status not recorded). Some clones in this sample may be carry-over from other donors' samples. This chain joins TRBV2 and TRBJ1-5; D perhaps matches TRBD1 (6 bases). This CDR3 reads CASSQITGTPDQPQHF. The CDR3, as DNA: TGTGCCAGCAGTCAAATCACCGGGACACCCGATCAGCCCCAGCATTTT.